This TCR beta chain is from a study of blood T cell repertoires in COVID-19. Study background: Samples came from the United States, Italy and Spain, spanning acute and convalescent COVID-19.

The CDR3 extends over 13 amino acids. Between the trimmed V and J ends, which lost 3 bases and 6 bases, there was a span of 7 bases. Germline V gives CDR1 SGDLS, CDR2 YYNGEE. In the authors' workflow: Researchers report that nucleated cell counts were estimated from reference gene primer amplification. This table comes from immunoSEQ multiplex PCR, and its TCRdb copy is limited to in-frame clones, with some not included. Clonal size and the V and J genes are those of that table, whereas D and trimming came from the DNA. The sample lists 41,000 or so clones; 87% were seen once. The receptor comes from a man between 60 and 75 years old with acute or convalescent COVID-19. This chain uses TRBV9 with TRBJ1-6; D ambiguous. The sequencing sample was made of peripheral blood. The CDR3 region is CASSAGSNSPLHF. DNA for the CDR3: TGTGCCAGCAGCGCCGGGAGTAATTCACCCCTCCACTTT.